These 20 T cell receptor beta chains were all obtained from the same sample, sequenced in a study of identical twins. MiXCR, applied by TCRdb to the 5' RACE reads, yields one record per CDR3 protein. The profile shows some 330,000 distinct CDR3 sequences, roughly 9% of them singletons. The material sequenced was naive T cells sorted from blood. These receptors all come from a woman aged 50 to 60 in good health.

The rearrangement links TRBV11-2 to TRBJ2-1; D gene unclear. The ends were cut back, 4 bases at V and 0 bases at J, with 4 bases in the middle. The CDR3 has 13 residues. The germline V gene has CDR1 SGHAT and CDR2 FQNNGV. The chain's CDR3 is CASSWSSYNEQFF. In DNA, the CDR3 is TGTGCCAGCAGCTGGAGCTCCTACAATGAGCAGTTCTTC.

The J gene is TRBJ2-1, the V gene TRBV16; no clear D. Germline V gene lookup returns CDR1 KGHSY and CDR2 FQNENV. The CDR3 contains 18 residues. V gave up 0 bases and J gave up 8 bases, with 23 bases separating them. CDR3 nucleotides: TGTGCCAGCAGCCAATCGATAGTACAAGTGAACCGTGGGTATGAGCAGTTCTTC. Protein: CASSQSIVQVNRGYEQFF.

The gene calls are TRBV10-3 and TRBJ2-5, with TRBD2 as a possible D gene (5 bases). The CDR3 spans 14 residues. Germline V gene data show CDR1 as ENHRY and CDR2 as SYGVKD. V lost 2 bases, J lost 2 bases, and 9 bases lay in between. CDR3 DNA sequence: TGTGCCATCAGTGAGGAAAGCGGACAAGAGACCCAGTACTTC. Encoded protein: CAISEESGQETQYF.

This clonotype was counted a few times. The genes are TRBV10-3 and TRBJ2-7; D is perhaps TRBD1 (5 bases). The CDR3 spans 14 residues. Germline lookup yields CDR1 ENHRY and CDR2 SYGVKD. The germline V and J ends were trimmed by 2 bases and 0 bases, with 8 bases remaining between them. The CDR3 DNA reads TGTGCCATCAGTGAGACAGACAGCTCCTACGAGCAGTACGTC. It encodes CAISETDSSYEQYV.

In this sample, this clonotype turned up a few times. This chain uses TRBV5-1 with TRBJ2-1, with 13 bases that match TRBD2. CDR1 SGHRS and CDR2 YFSETQ come from the germline V gene. The CDR3 has 15 residues. V trimming: 0 bases; J trimming: 9 bases; junction bases outside the gene matches: 3. The CDR3 region is CASSLVRTSGSEQFF. As DNA, the CDR3 is TGCGCCAGCAGCTTGGTTAGGACTAGCGGGAGTGAGCAGTTCTTC.

This clonotype has a handful of counts. The chain employs TRBV2 and TRBJ2-7, with D unresolved. This CDR3 has 11 residues. Trimming took off 2 bases at V and 5 bases at J, with 4 bases between the two ends. Per germline, CDR1 SNHLY and CDR2 FYNNEI. CDR3 loop: CASSEWNEQYF. CDR3 sequence (DNA): TGTGCCAGCAGTGAATGGAACGAGCAGTACTTC.

The chain carries TRBV20-1 and TRBJ2-1, with TRBD2 matching over 8 bases. This CDR3 has 13 residues. CDR1 DFQATT and CDR2 SNEGSKA come from the germline V gene (reference sequence). Unmatched junction bases numbered 7, after V lost 2 bases and J lost 10 bases. DNA for the CDR3: TGCAGTGCTAGAAGCCCCAGACTAGCGGAGCAGTTCTTC. Protein sequence: CSARSPRLAEQFF.

In this sample, this clonotype turned up a few times. The chain is built from TRBV12-3 or TRBV12-4 and TRBJ2-5, with D perhaps matching TRBD2 (5 bases). V gave up 6 bases and J gave up 5 bases, with 13 bases separating them. This CDR3 comprises 13 residues. The CDR3 loop is CASRPDSHETQYF. The CDR3 DNA sequence: TGTGCCAGCAGACCGGACTCCCACGAGACCCAGTACTTC.

This clonotype was found a few times. The rearrangement uses TRBV2 and TRBJ2-1, with 14 bases that match TRBD2. This CDR3 region has 17 residues. The J segment lost 9 bases and the V segment lost 3 bases, leaving 10 bases of the junction unmatched. Germline V gene data show CDR1 as SNHLY and CDR2 as FYNNEI. CDR3: CASSDALGLAGECEQFF. The CDR3 DNA sequence: TGTGCCAGCAGTGACGCCCTGGGACTAGCGGGAGAGTGTGAGCAGTTCTTC. The complete variable domain, with remaining parts taken from reference TRBV2 and TRBJ2-1, reads EPEVTQTPSHQVTQMGQEVILRCVPISNHLYFYWYRQILGQKVEFLVSFYNNEISEKSEIFDDQFSVERPDGSNFTLKIRSTKLEDSAMYFCASSDALGLAGECEQFFGPGTRLTVL.

This chain links TRBV9 with TRBJ2-3, with D possibly TRBD2 on 6 matching bases. Germline values: CDR1 SGDLS, CDR2 YYNGEE. The length of the CDR3 is 15 residues. V lost 3 bases, J lost 2 bases, and 13 bases lay in between. The CDR3 loop is CASSASGLYTDTQYF. Here the CDR3 DNA reads TGTGCCAGCAGCGCAAGCGGGCTCTACACAGATACGCAGTATTTT.

This clonotype was observed a handful of times. CDR3 sequence reads: CAWSVDATDTQYF. The CDR3 region has the DNA TGTGCCTGGAGTGTTGACGCTACAGATACGCAGTATTTT. The V gene is TRBV30, the J gene TRBJ2-3; D not resolved. V dropped 0 bases and J dropped 3 bases, with 7 bases sitting between them. Per germline, CDR1 GTSNPN and CDR2 SVGIG (reference sequence). CDR3 size: 13 residues.

A few counts support this clonotype. The V gene is TRBV5-1, the J gene TRBJ1-5; no clear D gene. Per germline, CDR1 SGHRS and CDR2 YFSETQ. This CDR3 has 16 residues. V was trimmed by 0 bases and J by 6 bases, leaving 16 bases between them. This CDR3 reads CASSLEAGATGQPQHF. CDR3 in DNA: TGCGCCAGCAGCTTGGAGGCGGGCGCAACGGGTCAGCCCCAGCATTTT.

The gene calls are TRBV10-3 and TRBJ2-1; TRBD2 matches 10 bases. The CDR3 contains 15 residues. V lost 6 bases to trimming and J lost 0 bases; unmatched junction nucleotides: 2. Germline V gene data show CDR1 as ENHRY and CDR2 as SYGVKD. The CDR3 bases are TGTGCCATCAGGCGGACTAGCGGCTCCTACAATGAGCAGTTCTTC. It encodes CAIRRTSGSYNEQFF.

In its sample, this clonotype was seen a few times. The chain joins TRBV5-1 to TRBJ2-1; 7 nucleotides agree with TRBD1. This CDR3 is 16 amino acids long. Germline trimming cut 3 bases from V and 3 bases from J; bases unmatched to any gene: 9. Per the germline V gene, CDR1 is SGHRS and CDR2 is YFSETQ. In DNA form, the CDR3 reads TGCGCCAGCAGCTCGCAGACAGGGTCCCGCTACAATGAGCAGTTCTTC. Its protein is CASSSQTGSRYNEQFF.

This clonotype was detected many times. The CDR3: CASRGGSVQPQHF. The DNA for the CDR3 is TGTGCCAGCCGCGGGGGGAGTGTTCAGCCCCAGCATTTT. This chain uses TRBV28 with TRBJ1-5; maybe TRBD1 (5 bases). The V gene's germline CDR1 is MDHEN and CDR2 SYDVKM. The ends were cut back, 8 bases at V and 6 bases at J, with 14 bases in the middle. The CDR3 consists of 13 residues.

J is TRBJ1-4 and V is TRBV12-3 or TRBV12-4; D not resolved. V lost 4 bases, J lost 0 bases, and 6 bases lay in between. The CDR3 length is 14 residues. The CDR3 sequence: CASSWRATNEKLFF. CDR3 sequence (DNA): TGTGCCAGCAGTTGGCGGGCAACTAATGAAAAACTGTTTTTT.

This clonotype was recorded a few times. The chain uses TRBV27 and TRBJ2-7, with unresolved D. V gave up 0 bases and J gave up 0 bases, with 12 bases separating them. The CDR3 loop spans 16 amino acids. Germline loops: CDR1 MNHEY, CDR2 SMNVEV (reference sequence). The CDR3 DNA sequence: TGTGCCAGCAGTTTATCGAAAGTGGGCTCCTCCTACGAGCAGTACTTC. It specifies CASSLSKVGSSYEQYF.

To note about this clonotype: The CDR3 does not close with the conserved phenylalanine or tryptophan, likely indicating a read error. The chain joins TRBV12-3 or TRBV12-4 to TRBJ1-1, with D possibly TRBD1 on 5 matching bases. V was cut by 3 bases and J by 0 bases, with 11 bases left in between. CDR3 length: 15 residues. The CDR3 reads CASSLEGTLNTEAFY. The CDR3 DNA follows: TGTGCCAGCAGTTTGGAGGGGACCCTGAACACTGAAGCTTTCTAT.

This clonotype has ten or more counts. V usage is TRBV29-1 and J usage is TRBJ2-7; D may be TRBD2 (6 bases). Trimming pared 3 bases from V and 3 bases from J, leaving 15 bases between. Germline V gene data show CDR1 as SQVTM and CDR2 as ANQGSEA. CDR3 length: 14 amino acids. Here the CDR3 DNA reads TGCAGCGTTGAGGTGGAGGGTGCGATCTACGAGCAGTACTTC. Protein sequence: CSVEVEGAIYEQYF.

The chain links TRBV18 to TRBJ2-7, with D perhaps given as TRBD1 or TRBD2 (5 bases each). Germline-derived CDR1 and CDR2 are KGHSH and LQKENI. Trimming removed 3 bases at V and 3 bases at J, with 15 bases between. The CDR3 extends over 15 amino acids. CDR3 sequence: CASSPPGRTYYEQYF. The CDR3 region has the DNA TGTGCCAGCTCACCCCCGGGACGAACCTACTACGAGCAGTACTTC.